This entry lists 9 T cell receptor beta chains sequenced from one sample in a study of blood T cell repertoires in COVID-19 (dated by TCRdb to 2018 to 2020). Libraries were made using the immunoSEQ multiplex PCR assay. TCRdb's version of the immuneACCESS table is confined to in-frame rearrangements and falls short of the full clone set. An unresolved V gene accounts for under half of the shortfall where checked; the remainder is of unknown origin. The sample table holds fewer than 200,000 clones, of which about nine tenths were seen once. Of the sample, 4.5% to 5% is held by the ten largest clones. Sequenced: peripheral blood. Receptor source: a man in his late teens or twenties with COVID-19, enrolled during active disease.

The chain links TRBV9 to TRBJ1-3; no definite D call. With 2 bases removed from V and 0 bases from J, the gap between germline ends came to 6 bases. The CDR3 consists of 14 residues. CDR1 and CDR2 from the germline V gene are SGDLS and YYNGEE. Written as DNA, the CDR3 is TGTGCCAGCAGCGTTTTAGCCTCTGGAAACACCATATATTTT. Amino acid sequence: CASSVLASGNTIYF.

The genes are TRBV30 and TRBJ2-5; 10 bases agree with TRBD1. The CDR3 totals 14 residues. The trim removed 1 base at V and 4 bases at J, leaving 3 bases unmatched. Per germline, CDR1 GTSNPN and CDR2 SVGIG (reference sequence). CDR3 sequence: CAWSADRGRETQYF. The CDR3 region has the DNA TGTGCCTGGAGTGCGGACAGGGGGAGAGAGACCCAGTACTTC.

This clone has just a few counts. The chain carries TRBV2 and TRBJ1-2, with D possibly matching TRBD1 (5 bases). CDR1 and CDR2 from the germline V gene are SNHLY and FYNNEI. The CDR3 loop spans 14 amino acids. With 1 base removed from V and 2 bases from J, the gap between germline ends came to 8 bases. CDR3 nucleotides: TGTGCCAGCAGTGAAGGCAGGGTCAACTATGGCTACACCTTC. Translated: CASSEGRVNYGYTF.

This rearrangement joins TRBV7-9 to TRBJ1-4; the D is unclear. CDR1 is SEHNR, CDR2 FQNEAQ, per germline (reference sequence). Trimming removed 1 base from V and 10 bases from J, with 7 bases in between. The CDR3 has 12 residues. In DNA form, the CDR3 reads TGTGCCAGCAGCTTAGATCCGGGAAAACTGTTTTTT. Encoded protein: CASSLDPGKLFF. Filled out from reference TRBV7-9 and TRBJ1-4, the complete variable domain reads DTGVSQNPRHKITKRGQNVTFRCDPISEHNRLYWYRQTLGQGPEFLTYFQNEAQLEKSRLLSDRFSAERPKGSFSTLEIQRTEQGDSAMYLCASSLDPGKLFFGSGTQLSVL.

The chain has TRBV29-1 and TRBJ2-1; D might be TRBD2 (5 bases). The germline V and J ends were trimmed by 5 bases and 7 bases, with 9 bases remaining between them. Germline CDR1 SQVTM, CDR2 ANQGSEA. The length of the CDR3 is 11 residues. CDR3 nucleotide sequence: TGCAGCGTTACCGGAGGTAATGAGCAGTTCTTC. Encoded protein: CSVTGGNEQFF.

J is TRBJ2-7 and V is TRBV15; D ambiguous. The germline gives CDR1 LNHNV, CDR2 YYDKDF (reference sequence). V lost 0 bases and J lost 2, with 17 bases in between. This CDR3 contains 17 residues. The CDR3 loop is CATSRDDRQITAYEQYF. The CDR3, as DNA: TGTGCCACCAGCAGAGATGATAGACAAATTACCGCCTACGAGCAGTACTTC. Full variable domain (outside the CDR3, taken from reference TRBV15 and TRBJ2-7): DAMVIQNPRYQVTQFGKPVTLSCSQTLNHNVMYWYQQKSSQAPKLLFHYYDKDFNNEADTPDNFQSRRPNTSFCFLDIRSPGLGDTAMYLCATSRDDRQITAYEQYFGPGTRLTVT.

This sequence joins TRBV4-2 and TRBJ1-5; 9 bases match TRBD1. V was pared by 0 bases and J by 4 bases, with 1 base of the junction left unmatched. The V gene's germline CDR1 is LGHNA and CDR2 YNFKEQ. There are 15 residues in the CDR3. The CDR3 loop is CASSQDGTGNQPQHF. CDR3 bases: TGTGCCAGCAGCCAAGACGGGACAGGGAATCAGCCCCAGCATTTT.

The V gene is TRBV7-3, the J gene TRBJ2-2; TRBD2 aligns across 8 bases. This CDR3 is 16 amino acids long. Germline assignment: CDR1 SGHTA and CDR2 FQGTGA. J gave up 4 bases and V 10 bases, and 14 bases lay outside the gene matches. The CDR3 bases are TGTGCCACTTCCACGGGGCTAGCGGGCGGCACCGGGGAGCTGTTTTTT. Translation: CATSTGLAGGTGELFF.

This rearrangement joins TRBV29-1 to TRBJ1-2, with 7 bases aligning to TRBD1. With 7 bases clipped from V and 4 bases from J, the junction kept 6 bases outside the gene matches. Germline V gene data show CDR1 as SQVTM and CDR2 as ANQGSEA. The CDR3 is made up of 12 amino acids. The CDR3 is CSALGQFYGYTF. The CDR3 DNA is TGCAGCGCGTTGGGACAGTTCTATGGCTACACCTTC.